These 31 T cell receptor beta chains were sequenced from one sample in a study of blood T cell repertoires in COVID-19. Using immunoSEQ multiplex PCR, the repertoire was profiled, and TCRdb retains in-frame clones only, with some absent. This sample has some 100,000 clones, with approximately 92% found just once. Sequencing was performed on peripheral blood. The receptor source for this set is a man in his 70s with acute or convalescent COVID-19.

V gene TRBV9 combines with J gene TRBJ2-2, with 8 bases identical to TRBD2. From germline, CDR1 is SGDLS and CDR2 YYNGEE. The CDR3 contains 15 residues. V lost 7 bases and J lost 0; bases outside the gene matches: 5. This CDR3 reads CASGPAGANTGELFF. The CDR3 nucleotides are TGTGCCAGCGGCCCAGCGGGAGCGAACACCGGGGAGCTGTTTTTT.

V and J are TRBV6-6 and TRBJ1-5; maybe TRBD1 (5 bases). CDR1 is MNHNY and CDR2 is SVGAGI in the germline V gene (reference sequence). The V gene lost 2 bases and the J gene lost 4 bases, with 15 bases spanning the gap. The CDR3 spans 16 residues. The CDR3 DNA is TGTGCCAGCAGTTACCGAGCGGGGGTACGAAATCAGCCCCAGCATTTT. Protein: CASSYRAGVRNQPQHF.

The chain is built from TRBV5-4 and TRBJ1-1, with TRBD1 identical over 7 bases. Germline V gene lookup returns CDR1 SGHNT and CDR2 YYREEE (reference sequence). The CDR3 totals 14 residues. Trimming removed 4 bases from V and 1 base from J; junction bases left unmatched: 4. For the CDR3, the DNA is TGTGCCAGCAGCGGGGACAGCCCGAACACTGAAGCTTTCTTT. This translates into CASSGDSPNTEAFF. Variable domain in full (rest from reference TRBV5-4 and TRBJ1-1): ETGVTQSPTHLIKTRGQQVTLRCSSQSGHNTVSWYQQALGQGPQFIFQYYREEENGRGNFPPRFSGLQFPNYSSELNVNALELDDSALYLCASSGDSPNTEAFFGQGTRLTVV.

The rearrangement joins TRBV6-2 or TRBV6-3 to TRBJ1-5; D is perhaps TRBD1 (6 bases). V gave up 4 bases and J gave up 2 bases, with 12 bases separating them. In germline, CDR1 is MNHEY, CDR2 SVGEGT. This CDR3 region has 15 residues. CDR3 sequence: CASSSHRQGNQPQHF. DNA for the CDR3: TGTGCCAGCAGTTCACATAGACAGGGCAATCAGCCCCAGCATTTT.

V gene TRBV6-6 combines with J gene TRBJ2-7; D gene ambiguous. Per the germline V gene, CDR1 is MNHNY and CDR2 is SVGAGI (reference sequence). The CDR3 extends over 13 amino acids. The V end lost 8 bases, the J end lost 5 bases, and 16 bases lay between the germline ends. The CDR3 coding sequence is TGTGCCAGCGGTCATGCCAGGCTCCACGAGCAGTACTTC. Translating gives CASGHARLHEQYF.

CDR3 bases: TGTGCCAGCAGCCCCTTCGAGGGTAGGGGCTACACCTTC. Translation gives CASSPFEGRGYTF. This chain connects TRBV6-2 or TRBV6-3 to TRBJ1-2, with unresolved D. CDR3 length equals 13 residues. Germline V CDR1 and CDR2: MNHEY, SVGEGT. Trimming left V 6 bases short and J 8 bases short, with 16 bases between.

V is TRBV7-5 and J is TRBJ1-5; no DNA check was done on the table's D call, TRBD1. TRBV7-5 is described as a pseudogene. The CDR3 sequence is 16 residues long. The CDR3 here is CVRSLVGQHSNQPQHF. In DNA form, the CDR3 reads TGTGTCAGAAGCTTAGTTGGGCAGCATAGCAATCAGCCCCAGCATTTT.

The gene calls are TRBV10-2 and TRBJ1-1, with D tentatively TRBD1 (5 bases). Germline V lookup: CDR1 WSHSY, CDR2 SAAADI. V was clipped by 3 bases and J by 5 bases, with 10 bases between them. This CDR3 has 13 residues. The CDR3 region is CASSDTGWTEAFF. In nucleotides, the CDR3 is TGCGCCAGCAGTGACACAGGTTGGACTGAAGCTTTCTTT.

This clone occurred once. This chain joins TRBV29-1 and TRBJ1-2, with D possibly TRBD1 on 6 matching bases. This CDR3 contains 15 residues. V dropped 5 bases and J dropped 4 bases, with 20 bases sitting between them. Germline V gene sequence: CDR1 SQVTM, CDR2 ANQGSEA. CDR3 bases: TGCAGCGTTAGCTCAGGGGTAAAAGATAGCTATGGCTACACCTTC. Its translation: CSVSSGVKDSYGYTF.

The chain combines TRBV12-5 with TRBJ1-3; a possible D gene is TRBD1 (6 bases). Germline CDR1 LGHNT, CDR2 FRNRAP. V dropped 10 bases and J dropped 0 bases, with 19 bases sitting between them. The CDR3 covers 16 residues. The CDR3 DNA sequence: TGTGCTACCCAGGGGCAAACTTCGCTCTCTGGAAACACCATATATTTT. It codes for CATQGQTSLSGNTIYF.

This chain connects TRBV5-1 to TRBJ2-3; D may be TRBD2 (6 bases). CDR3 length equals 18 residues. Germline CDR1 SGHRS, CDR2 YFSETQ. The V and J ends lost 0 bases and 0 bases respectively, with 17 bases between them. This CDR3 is CASSLAGGALTSTDTQYF. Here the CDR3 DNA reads TGCGCCAGCAGCTTGGCGGGCGGGGCCCTTACTAGCACAGATACGCAGTATTTT. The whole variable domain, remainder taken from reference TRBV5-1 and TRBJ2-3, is KAGVTQTPRYLIKTRGQQVTLSCSPISGHRSVSWYQQTPGQGLQFLFEYFSETQRNKGNFPGRFSGRQFSNSRSEMNVSTLELGDSALYLCASSLAGGALTSTDTQYFGPGTRLTVL.

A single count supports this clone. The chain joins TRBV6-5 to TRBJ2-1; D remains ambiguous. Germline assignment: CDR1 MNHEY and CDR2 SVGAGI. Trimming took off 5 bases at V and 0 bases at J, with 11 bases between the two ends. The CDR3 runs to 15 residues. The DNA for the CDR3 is TGTGCCAGCAGTCGTACCCGGAGCTCCTACAATGAGCAGTTCTTC. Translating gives CASSRTRSSYNEQFF.

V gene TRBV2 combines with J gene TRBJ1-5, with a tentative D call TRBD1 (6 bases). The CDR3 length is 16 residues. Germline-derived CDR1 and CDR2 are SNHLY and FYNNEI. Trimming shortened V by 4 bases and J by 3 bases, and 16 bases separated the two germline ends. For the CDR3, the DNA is TGTGCCAGCAGTGGGCCGGGGGGCCATACCAATCAGCCCCAGCATTTT. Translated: CASSGPGGHTNQPQHF. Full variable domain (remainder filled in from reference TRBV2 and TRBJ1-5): EPEVTQTPSHQVTQMGQEVILRCVPISNHLYFYWYRQILGQKVEFLVSFYNNEISEKSEIFDDQFSVERPDGSNFTLKIRSTKLEDSAMYFCASSGPGGHTNQPQHFGDGTRLSIL.

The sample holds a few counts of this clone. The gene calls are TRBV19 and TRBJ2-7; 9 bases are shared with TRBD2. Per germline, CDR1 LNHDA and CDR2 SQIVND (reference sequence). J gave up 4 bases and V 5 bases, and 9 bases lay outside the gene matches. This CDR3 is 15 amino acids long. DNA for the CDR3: TGTGCCAGTAGTTCAGGGACTAGCTGGATTTACGAGCAGTACTTC. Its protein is CASSSGTSWIYEQYF. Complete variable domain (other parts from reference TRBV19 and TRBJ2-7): DGGITQSPKYLFRKEGQNVTLSCEQNLNHDAMYWYRQDPGQGLRLIYYSQIVNDFQKGDIAEGYSVSREKKESFPLTVTSAQKNPTAFYLCASSSGTSWIYEQYFGPGTRLTVT.

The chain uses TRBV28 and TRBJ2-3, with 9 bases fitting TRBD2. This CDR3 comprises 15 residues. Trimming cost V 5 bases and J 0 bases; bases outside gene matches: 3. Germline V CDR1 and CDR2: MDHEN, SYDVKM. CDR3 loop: CASSTTSGSTDTQYF. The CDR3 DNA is TGTGCCAGCAGTACGACTAGCGGTAGCACAGATACGCAGTATTTT. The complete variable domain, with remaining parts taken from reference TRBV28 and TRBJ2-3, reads DVKVTQSSRYLVKRTGEKVFLECVQDMDHENMFWYRQDPGLGLRLIYFSYDVKMKEKGDIPEGYSVSREKKERFSLILESASTNQTSMYLCASSTTSGSTDTQYFGPGTRLTVL.

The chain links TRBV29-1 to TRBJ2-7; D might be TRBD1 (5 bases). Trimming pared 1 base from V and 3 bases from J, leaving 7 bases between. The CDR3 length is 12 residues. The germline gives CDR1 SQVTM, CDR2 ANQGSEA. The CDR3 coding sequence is TGCAGCGTTGAAGTCCAGGGCTACGAGCAGTACTTC. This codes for CSVEVQGYEQYF.

CDR3 protein: CASGTGQGSTDTQYF. CDR3 coding DNA: TGTGCTAGTGGCACTGGACAGGGGAGCACAGATACGCAGTATTTT. The chain has TRBV12-5 and TRBJ2-3; 9 bases are shared with TRBD1. V trimming: 6 bases; J trimming: 0 bases; junction bases outside the gene matches: 4. Looked up from germline, CDR1 is LGHNT and CDR2 is FRNRAP. The CDR3 covers 15 residues.

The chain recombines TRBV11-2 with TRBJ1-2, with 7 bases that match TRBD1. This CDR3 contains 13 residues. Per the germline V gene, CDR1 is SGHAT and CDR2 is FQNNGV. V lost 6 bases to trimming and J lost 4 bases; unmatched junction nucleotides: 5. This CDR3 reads CASSSDRVYGYTF. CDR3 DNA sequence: TGTGCCAGCAGTTCCGACAGGGTCTATGGCTACACCTTC. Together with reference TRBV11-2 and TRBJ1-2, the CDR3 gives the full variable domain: EAGVAQSPRYKIIEKRQSVAFWCNPISGHATLYWYQQILGQGPKLLIQFQNNGVVDDSQLPKDRFSAERLKGVDSTLKIQPAKLEDSAVYLCASSSDRVYGYTFGSGTRLTVV.

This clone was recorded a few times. CDR3 in amino acids: CASSSPGQGFQETQYF. Here the CDR3 DNA reads TGTGCCAGCAGCTCTCCCGGACAGGGATTCCAAGAGACCCAGTACTTC. The chain couples TRBV11-1 to TRBJ2-5; 8 bases fit TRBD1. V shed 4 bases, J shed 1 base, and the junction held 8 bases outside the gene matches. The CDR3 consists of 16 residues. CDR1 and CDR2 from the germline V gene are SGHAT and FQDESV (reference sequence).

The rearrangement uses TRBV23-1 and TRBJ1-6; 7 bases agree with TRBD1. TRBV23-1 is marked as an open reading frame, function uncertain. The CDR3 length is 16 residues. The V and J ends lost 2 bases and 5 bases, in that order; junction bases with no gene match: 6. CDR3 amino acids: CASSQPSTGDNSPLHF. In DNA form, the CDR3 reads TGCGCCAGCAGTCAACCCTCCACAGGGGATAATTCACCCCTCCACTTT.

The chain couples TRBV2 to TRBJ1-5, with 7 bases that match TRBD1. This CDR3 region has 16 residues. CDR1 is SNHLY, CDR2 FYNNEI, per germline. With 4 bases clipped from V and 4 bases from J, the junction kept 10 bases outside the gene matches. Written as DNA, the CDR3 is TGTGCCAGCAGTGTGACAGGGTTGATTGGTAATCAGCCCCAGCATTTT. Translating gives CASSVTGLIGNQPQHF.

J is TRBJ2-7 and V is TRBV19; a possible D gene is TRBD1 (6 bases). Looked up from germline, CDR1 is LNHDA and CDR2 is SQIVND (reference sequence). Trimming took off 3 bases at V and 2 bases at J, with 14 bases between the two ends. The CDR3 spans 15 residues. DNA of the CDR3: TGTGCCAGTAGTATTGGGACAATTGGGGCCTACGAGCAGTACTTC. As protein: CASSIGTIGAYEQYF.

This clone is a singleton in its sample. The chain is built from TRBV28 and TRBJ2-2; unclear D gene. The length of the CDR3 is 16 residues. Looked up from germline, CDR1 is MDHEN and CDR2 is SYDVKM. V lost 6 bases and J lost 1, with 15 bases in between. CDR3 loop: CASSLPPPMNTGELFF. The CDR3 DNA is TGTGCCAGCAGCCTCCCTCCCCCTATGAACACCGGGGAGCTGTTTTTT.

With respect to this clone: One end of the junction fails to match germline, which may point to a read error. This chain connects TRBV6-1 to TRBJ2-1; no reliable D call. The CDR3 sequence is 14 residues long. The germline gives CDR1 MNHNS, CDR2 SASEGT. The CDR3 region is CASNEFGSYNEQFF. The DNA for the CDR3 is TGTGCCAGCAATGAATTCGGCTCCTACAATGAGCAGTTCTTC.

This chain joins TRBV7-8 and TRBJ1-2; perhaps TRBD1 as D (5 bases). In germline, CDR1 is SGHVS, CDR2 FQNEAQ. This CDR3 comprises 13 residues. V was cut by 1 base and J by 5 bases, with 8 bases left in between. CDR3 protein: CASSLEGQYGYTF. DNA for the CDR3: TGTGCCAGCAGCTTAGAGGGGCAGTATGGCTACACCTTC.

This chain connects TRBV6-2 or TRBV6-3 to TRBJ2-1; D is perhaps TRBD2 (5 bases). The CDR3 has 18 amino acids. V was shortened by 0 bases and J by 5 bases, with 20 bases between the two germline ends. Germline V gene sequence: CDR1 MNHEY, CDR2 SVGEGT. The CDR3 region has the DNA TGTGCCAGCAGTTACTCCACCAACTCGCTTCGGGGTGACAATGAGCAGTTCTTC. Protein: CASSYSTNSLRGDNEQFF.

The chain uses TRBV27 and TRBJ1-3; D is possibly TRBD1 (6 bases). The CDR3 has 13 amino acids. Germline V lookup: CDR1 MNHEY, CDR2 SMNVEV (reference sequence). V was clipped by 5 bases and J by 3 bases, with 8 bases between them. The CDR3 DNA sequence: TGTGCCAGCAGTCTGACAGGTGGAAACACCATATATTTT. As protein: CASSLTGGNTIYF.

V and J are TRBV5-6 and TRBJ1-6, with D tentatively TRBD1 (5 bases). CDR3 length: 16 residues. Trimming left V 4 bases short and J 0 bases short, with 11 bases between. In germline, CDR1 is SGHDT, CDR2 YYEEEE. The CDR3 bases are TGTGCCAGCAGCCGATTCGACAGCTCCTATAATTCACCCCTCCACTTT. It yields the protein CASSRFDSSYNSPLHF.

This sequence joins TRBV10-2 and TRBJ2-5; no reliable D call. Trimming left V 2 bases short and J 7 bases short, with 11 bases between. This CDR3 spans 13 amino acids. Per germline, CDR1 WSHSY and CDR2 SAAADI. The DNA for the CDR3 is TGCGCCAGCAGTGAGGGGCAATCTGGGACCCAGTACTTC. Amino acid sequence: CASSEGQSGTQYF.

In DNA, the CDR3 is TGTGCCAGCAGCCAAGCAGACACGGCATATGGCTACACCTTC. Its translation: CASSQADTAYGYTF. The chain recombines TRBV3-1 (or the pseudogene TRBV3-2) with TRBJ1-2; unclear D gene. The CDR3 is made up of 14 amino acids. V lost 1 base and J 5 bases, leaving 11 bases between the germline ends. Per the germline V gene, CDR1 is LGHDT and CDR2 is YNNKEL (reference sequence).

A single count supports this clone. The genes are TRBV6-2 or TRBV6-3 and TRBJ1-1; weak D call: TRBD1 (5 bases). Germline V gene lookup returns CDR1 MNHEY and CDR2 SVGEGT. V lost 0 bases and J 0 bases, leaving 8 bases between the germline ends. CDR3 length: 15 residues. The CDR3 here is CASSYSGHLNTEAFF. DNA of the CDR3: TGTGCCAGCAGTTACTCCGGACACCTGAACACTGAAGCTTTCTTT.